The 14 T cell receptor beta chains given below trace back to one sample, sequenced in a study of cytotoxic CD8 clonotypes in ibrutinib-treated CLL. Repertoires were generated with immunoSEQ multiplex PCR, while TCRdb's copy carries only in-frame clones and drops some. The table has about 150,000 clones, more than 75% seen once; the top ten hold just over 5%. Here the sequenced sample was PBMCs, taken after 24 months of ibrutinib treatment. The receptors derive from a human donor with chronic lymphocytic leukemia.

The V and J genes are TRBV27 and TRBJ2-7, with D maybe TRBD1 (5 bases). Trimming pared 7 bases from V and 4 bases from J, leaving 20 bases between. The CDR3 consists of 15 residues. From germline, CDR1 is MNHEY and CDR2 SMNVEV (reference sequence). The CDR3: CASKGTLGQSYEQYF. CDR3 DNA: TGTGCCAGCAAGGGAACTCTGGGGCAGTCATACGAGCAGTACTTC.

The chain joins TRBV29-1 to TRBJ1-1; 11 bases fit TRBD1. The junction had 14 bases not matched to a gene; V was cut back by 3 bases and J by 11 bases. CDR3 length equals 15 residues. CDR1 is SQVTM, CDR2 ANQGSEA, per germline. The CDR3: CSVDRSSDRGRGAFF. DNA of the CDR3: TGCAGCGTTGATAGGTCTTCGGACAGGGGGCGCGGGGCTTTCTTT.

This clone was detected many times. This CDR3 reads CASSLGRWGPNYGYTF. The CDR3 DNA follows: TGCGCCAGCAGCTTGGGCCGCTGGGGCCCTAACTATGGCTACACCTTC. This chain uses TRBV5-1 with TRBJ1-2; TRBD1 is a possible D gene (5 bases). There are 16 residues in the CDR3. CDR1 and CDR2 (germline): SGHRS, YFSETQ. Trimming took 0 bases from V and 0 from J, leaving 12 bases between them.

V usage is TRBV19 and J usage is TRBJ1-5; D gene uncertain. The CDR3 has 13 amino acids. The germline V and J ends were trimmed by 6 bases and 6 bases, with 12 bases remaining between them. Per germline, CDR1 LNHDA and CDR2 SQIVND (reference sequence). This chain's CDR3 is CASSPGVGQPQHF. Here the CDR3 DNA reads TGTGCCAGTAGCCCCGGAGTAGGTCAGCCCCAGCATTTT. The full variable domain, with the rest looked up from reference TRBV19 and TRBJ1-5, is DGGITQSPKYLFRKEGQNVTLSCEQNLNHDAMYWYRQDPGQGLRLIYYSQIVNDFQKGDIAEGYSVSREKKESFPLTVTSAQKNPTAFYLCASSPGVGQPQHFGDGTRLSIL.

This clone was detected only a few times. The rearrangement links TRBV28 to TRBJ1-5; a possible D gene is TRBD1 (5 bases). CDR1 is MDHEN, CDR2 SYDVKM, per germline. The CDR3 contains 15 residues. Trimming removed 6 bases at V and 2 bases at J, with 14 bases between. The CDR3 protein is CASRRTPWGNQPQHF. The CDR3 nucleotides are TGTGCCAGCAGGCGGACACCATGGGGCAATCAGCCCCAGCATTTT.

The chain is built from TRBV6-6 and TRBJ2-3; unclear D gene. Trimming cost V 6 bases and J 5 bases, with 12 bases left between them. This CDR3 has 13 amino acids. Looked up from germline, CDR1 is MNHNY and CDR2 is SVGAGI (reference sequence). Written as DNA, the CDR3 is TGTGCCAGCAGCCGGCCGGGCGGAGATACGCAGTATTTT. It translates to CASSRPGGDTQYF.

This sequence joins TRBV7-2 and TRBJ2-3; 7 positions match TRBD2. Trimming cost V 5 bases and J 8 bases; bases outside gene matches: 7. There are 13 residues in the CDR3. CDR1 is SGHTA and CDR2 is FQGNSA in the germline V gene. CDR3 loop: CASSPRPGGTQYF. The DNA for the CDR3 is TGTGCCAGCAGCCCCCGCCCGGGGGGTACGCAGTATTTT.

This clone was recorded a few times. This chain connects TRBV27 to TRBJ2-5, with 8 bases fitting TRBD1. V gave up 5 bases and J gave up 7 bases; unmatched junction bases: 6. Germline-derived CDR1 and CDR2 are MNHEY and SMNVEV (reference sequence). The CDR3 has 13 residues. CDR3: CASSIDRGGTQYF. The CDR3 region has the DNA TGTGCCAGCAGTATAGACAGGGGAGGGACCCAGTACTTC.

The chain is built from TRBV6-4 and TRBJ1-2; D unclear. Germline CDR1 reads MRHNA; CDR2 reads SNTAGT. Trimming shortened V by 0 bases and J by 1 base, and 3 bases separated the two germline ends. The length of the CDR3 is 13 residues. CDR3 loop: CASSDSNNYGYTF. The CDR3 region has the DNA TGTGCCAGCAGTGACTCAAATAACTATGGCTACACCTTC.

This clone was observed a few times. The chain joins TRBV20-1 to TRBJ1-5; the D is unclear. CDR3 length equals 11 residues. Germline CDR1 is DFQATT and CDR2 is SNEGSKA (reference sequence). With 2 bases removed from V and 7 bases from J, the gap between germline ends came to 6 bases. The CDR3 region has the DNA TGCAGTGCTAGACGGGGACAGCCCCAGCATTTT. Encoded protein: CSARRGQPQHF.

The V and J genes are TRBV28 and TRBJ2-1; D might be TRBD2 (6 bases). The germline V and J ends were trimmed by 5 bases and 6 bases, with 17 bases remaining between them. From germline, CDR1 is MDHEN and CDR2 SYDVKM. This CDR3 has 15 amino acids. As DNA, the CDR3 is TGTGCCAGCAGTCCCGGACTCGCGGGGCTCAATGAGCAGTTCTTC. It is translated as CASSPGLAGLNEQFF.

The rearrangement links TRBV18 to TRBJ2-7; possibly TRBD1 for D (5 bases). V lost 0 bases, J lost 2 bases, and 14 bases lay in between. The CDR3 has 16 residues. Germline-derived CDR1 and CDR2 are KGHSH and LQKENI. CDR3 DNA sequence: TGTGCCAGCTCACCACCGAAGGCGAAGGGGCCCTACGAGCAGTACTTC. It encodes CASSPPKAKGPYEQYF.

This clone was counted a few times. Compared with germline, one end of the junction differs, possibly owing to a read error. V is TRBV4-3 and J is TRBJ2-3, with D possibly matching TRBD2 (6 bases). Germline CDR1 is LGHNA and CDR2 is YSLEER. CDR3 length: 17 residues. CDR3 protein: CASSQAYRSSGAQIRSW. The CDR3 coding sequence is TGCGCCAGCAGCCAAGCCTACCGGAGTAGCGGCGCACAGATACGCAGTTGG.

The chain couples TRBV11-2 to TRBJ2-5; D uncertain. This CDR3 is built from 13 residues. The V gene's germline CDR1 is SGHAT and CDR2 FQNNGV. Trimming shortened V by 6 bases and J by 5 bases, and 13 bases separated the two germline ends. CDR3 coding DNA: TGTGCCAGCAGTTTTACCGGGCAGGAGACCCAGTACTTC. This sequence encodes CASSFTGQETQYF. Drawing the rest from reference TRBV11-2 and TRBJ2-5, the complete variable domain is EAGVAQSPRYKIIEKRQSVAFWCNPISGHATLYWYQQILGQGPKLLIQFQNNGVVDDSQLPKDRFSAERLKGVDSTLKIQPAKLEDSAVYLCASSFTGQETQYFGPGTRLLVL.